Shown below are 10 T cell receptor beta chains from a single sample sequenced in a study of neoadjuvant anti-PD-1 for oral cavity cancer. Documented time point: after neoadjuvant nivolumab, at surgical resection. The table came from immunoSEQ multiplex PCR; TCRdb's copy has only in-frame clones and leaves some out. This table holds about 42,000 clones, approximately 80% found once. Sample: PBMCs, taken after nivolumab (anti-PD-1) treatment. The receptors originated from a person between 35 and 79 years old with oral cavity squamous cell carcinoma.

The rearrangement links TRBV5-1 to TRBJ2-5; the match to TRBD2 covers 8 bases. This CDR3 has 15 residues. The germline V gene encodes CDR1 SGHRS and CDR2 YFSETQ. The ends lost 4 bases at V and 5 bases at J; junction bases unmatched: 10. The CDR3 sequence is CASSLGTRRGETQYF. In nucleotides, the CDR3 is TGCGCCAGCAGCCTCGGGACTAGAAGGGGCGAGACCCAGTACTTC. Combining the CDR3 with reference TRBV5-1 and TRBJ2-5 gives the whole variable domain KAGVTQTPRYLIKTRGQQVTLSCSPISGHRSVSWYQQTPGQGLQFLFEYFSETQRNKGNFPGRFSGRQFSNSRSEMNVSTLELGDSALYLCASSLGTRRGETQYFGPGTRLLVL.

The chain employs TRBV6-5 and TRBJ1-4; 11 bases are shared with TRBD1. The CDR3 sequence is 15 residues long. In germline, CDR1 is MNHEY, CDR2 SVGAGI. V trimming: 0 bases; J trimming: 7 bases; junction bases outside the gene matches: 1. The CDR3 DNA reads as TGTGCCAGCAGTTACTCCGGGACAGGGGGTGAAAAACTGTTTTTT. Its protein is CASSYSGTGGEKLFF.

The chain recombines TRBV27 with TRBJ2-3, with unresolved D. CDR3 length: 13 amino acids. Trimming left V 3 bases short and J 4 bases short, with 8 bases between. The germline CDR1 and CDR2 sequences are MNHEY and SMNVEV (reference sequence). CDR3 in DNA: TGTGCCAGCAGTTTCCGACGGCCAGATACGCAGTATTTT. This translates into CASSFRRPDTQYF.

In its sample, this clone was seen a few times. The chain couples TRBV7-9 to TRBJ1-2, with no clear D. Looked up from germline, CDR1 is SEHNR and CDR2 is FQNEAQ (reference sequence). The CDR3 runs to 13 residues. Between the trimmed V and J ends, which lost 5 bases and 3 bases, there was a span of 10 bases. Here the CDR3 reads CASSPLGDYGYTF. For the CDR3, the DNA is TGTGCCAGCAGCCCCTTAGGCGACTATGGCTACACCTTC.

The V gene is TRBV11-2, the J gene TRBJ2-1, with D possibly TRBD2 on 6 matching bases. Germline CDR1 is SGHAT and CDR2 is FQNNGV. V was cut by 1 base and J by 9 bases, with 7 bases left in between. This CDR3 spans 12 amino acids. The CDR3 spells CASSLAGVEQFF. The DNA for the CDR3 is TGTGCCAGCAGCTTAGCGGGAGTTGAGCAGTTCTTC. The entire variable domain, with the rest obtained from reference TRBV11-2 and TRBJ2-1, is as follows: EAGVAQSPRYKIIEKRQSVAFWCNPISGHATLYWYQQILGQGPKLLIQFQNNGVVDDSQLPKDRFSAERLKGVDSTLKIQPAKLEDSAVYLCASSLAGVEQFFGPGTRLTVL.

The genes are TRBV25-1 and TRBJ1-1, with D tentatively TRBD1 (6 bases). The V gene lost 3 bases and the J gene lost 4 bases, with 9 bases spanning the gap. The CDR3 spans 13 residues. Germline V lookup: CDR1 MGHDK, CDR2 SYGVNS. The CDR3 sequence: CASSEGAGTEAFF. CDR3 coding DNA: TGTGCCAGCAGTGAGGGGGCAGGCACTGAAGCTTTCTTT. Looking up the rest from reference TRBV25-1 and TRBJ1-1 gives the full variable domain: EADIYQTPRYLVIGTGKKITLECSQTMGHDKMYWYQQDPGMELHLIHYSYGVNSTEKGDLSSESTVSRIRTEHFPLTLESARPSHTSQYLCASSEGAGTEAFFGQGTRLTVV.

This clone is a singleton in its sample. The chain has TRBV4-1 and TRBJ2-1, with a weak D call TRBD1 (6 bases). The germline V gene encodes CDR1 MGHRA and CDR2 YSYEKL. The V and J ends lost 2 bases and 4 bases respectively, with 18 bases between them. The CDR3 has 17 residues. The CDR3 DNA is TGCGCCAGCAGCCAAACGTTCGTGGGGGCCGTATACAATGAGCAGTTCTTC. Residues: CASSQTFVGAVYNEQFF.

DNA of the CDR3: TGTGCCAGCAGTTCCGACAGGGGAGGGAACAATGAGCAGTTCTTC. Its protein is CASSSDRGGNNEQFF. The chain is built from TRBV11-3 and TRBJ2-1; TRBD1 is a possible D gene (8 bases). Germline V lookup: CDR1 SGHNT, CDR2 YENEEA. Trimming shortened V by 6 bases and J by 5 bases, and 17 bases separated the two germline ends. The length of the CDR3 is 15 residues.

V and J are TRBV5-6 and TRBJ1-2; TRBD1 matches 7 bases. Germline V lookup: CDR1 SGHDT, CDR2 YYEEEE. The CDR3 totals 16 residues. The V segment lost 4 bases and the J segment 2 bases; nucleotides outside the gene matches: 11. CDR3 residues: CASSHKPTGVNYGYTF. The CDR3 coding sequence is TGTGCCAGCAGCCACAAGCCCACAGGGGTAAACTATGGCTACACCTTC.

The rearrangement joins TRBV7-9 to TRBJ2-2; 7 bases align to TRBD2. Looked up from germline, CDR1 is SEHNR and CDR2 is FQNEAQ (reference sequence). With 5 bases clipped from V and 0 bases from J, the junction kept 6 bases outside the gene matches. There are 16 residues in the CDR3. In nucleotides, the CDR3 is TGTGCCAGCAGCCTACCGGGGGGTTCGAACACCGGGGAGCTGTTTTTT. This gives the protein CASSLPGGSNTGELFF.